This T cell receptor (beta chain) was captured by sequencing in a study of blood T cell repertoires in COVID-19. For the study at large: Sources were T cells, B-cell-depleted T cells, or PBMCs; the material itself was cDNA or gDNA.

Profiling relied on immunoSEQ multiplex PCR, and the TCRdb table lists in-frame clones only, not all of them. Of 210,000 or so clones listed, just under 90% were seen once; the top ten hold roughly 2.7%. Germline CDR1 SGHRS, CDR2 YFSETQ. This CDR3 is 17 amino acids long. V lost 2 bases to trimming and J lost 1 base; unmatched junction nucleotides: 5. This rearrangement joins TRBV5-1 to TRBJ2-3; 12 bases line up with TRBD2. Sequenced sample: peripheral blood. The source of this sequence is a young man with COVID-19, enrolled during active disease. This CDR3 is CASSFGLAGSGTDTQYF. The CDR3 DNA reads as TGCGCCAGCAGCTTTGGACTAGCGGGGAGTGGCACAGATACGCAGTATTTT.